The following is a T cell receptor (beta chain) sequence with its context. V was pared by 1 base and J by 1 base, with 0 bases of the junction left unmatched. This CDR3 is built from 14 residues. CDR1 and CDR2 from the germline V gene are SGHTA and FQGNSA. A single record per CDR3 protein comes from TCRdb applying MiXCR to the 5' RACE reads. The table records 55,000 or so distinct CDR3 sequences, more than 20% of them present only once. The sorted Tregs were CD4+CD25+CD127-/low cells. The chain links TRBV7-2 to TRBJ2-5; the match to TRBD2 covers 7 bases. The source is a female donor with breast cancer. Specimen: tumor-infiltrating Tregs sorted from the breast tumor. CDR3 loop: CASSLGTSQETQYF. The CDR3, as DNA: TGTGCCAGCAGCTTAGGGACTAGCCAAGAGACCCAGTACTTC.